Listed below are T cell receptor beta chains from one sample, sequenced in a study of shared clonotypes between healthy human individuals. Sequencing used immunoSEQ multiplex PCR; TCRdb keeps in-frame clones, though not all of them. The sample shows some 800,000 clones, nearly 95% of them seen only once. The sample consisted of naive CD8+ T cells sorted from blood. The receptors shown here come from a man younger than 45 in good health. Both conserved end residues are trimmed from each CDR3. The order of the fields is V gene, J gene, CDR3 protein.

v_gene: TRBV4-3
j_gene: TRBJ2-7
CDR3aa: ASSQGQTPNYEQY

v_gene: TRBV7-9
j_gene: TRBJ2-3
CDR3aa: ASSPPVSTDTQY

v_gene: TRBV7-9
j_gene: TRBJ2-3
CDR3aa: ASSLSGGTSTDTQY

v_gene: TRBV13
j_gene: TRBJ2-7
CDR3aa: ASSVQAEVRYEQY

v_gene: TRBV14
j_gene: TRBJ2-2
CDR3aa: ASSQVLWGGSDTGELF

v_gene: TRBV4-1
j_gene: TRBJ2-5
CDR3aa: ASSQDSEGETQY

v_gene: TRBV27
j_gene: TRBJ2-5
CDR3aa: ASRGLAETQY

v_gene: TRBV7-6
j_gene: TRBJ1-3
CDR3aa: ASSLAHYRETSGNTIY

v_gene: TRBV2
j_gene: TRBJ1-4
CDR3aa: ASSVGEINEKLF

v_gene: TRBV19
j_gene: TRBJ2-3
CDR3aa: ATTASGSSTDTQY

v_gene: TRBV9
j_gene: TRBJ1-2
CDR3aa: ASSVQGALRYGYT

v_gene: TRBV7-6
j_gene: TRBJ2-7
CDR3aa: ASSLAAAYEQY

v_gene: TRBV7-9
j_gene: TRBJ1-2
CDR3aa: ASSDTGLVYGYT

v_gene: TRBV7-9
j_gene: TRBJ2-7
CDR3aa: ASSSGRGEQY

v_gene: TRBV9
j_gene: TRBJ1-1
CDR3aa: ASSGGQAGNTEAF

v_gene: TRBV10-3
j_gene: TRBJ1-5
CDR3aa: AISEEFGGSTQPQH

v_gene: TRBV29-1
j_gene: TRBJ2-7
CDR3aa: SVLSGIPHEQY

v_gene: TRBV7-9
j_gene: TRBJ2-7
CDR3aa: ASSLAHTGDYEQY

v_gene: TRBV27
j_gene: TRBJ2-1
CDR3aa: ASCGGLWDYNEQF

v_gene: TRBV7-8
j_gene: TRBJ1-4
CDR3aa: ASSPGAGGTQKLF

v_gene: TRBV27
j_gene: TRBJ1-2
CDR3aa: ASSFGQNYGYT

v_gene: TRBV7-2
j_gene: TRBJ2-7
CDR3aa: ASSREGSFYEQY

v_gene: TRBV7-8
j_gene: TRBJ1-1
CDR3aa: ASSSIQGANTEAF

v_gene: TRBV30
j_gene: TRBJ1-3
CDR3aa: AWSPGGTIY

v_gene: TRBV5-1
j_gene: TRBJ2-1
CDR3aa: ASSLLVNEQF

v_gene: TRBV7-9
j_gene: TRBJ2-7
CDR3aa: ASSARQGSYEQY

v_gene: TRBV13
j_gene: TRBJ2-1
CDR3aa: ASLRGDIYNEQF

v_gene: TRBV27
j_gene: TRBJ2-2
CDR3aa: ASSLVGGDTGELF

v_gene: TRBV6-5
j_gene: TRBJ2-1
CDR3aa: ASSYGGFQVGNEQF

v_gene: TRBV29-1
j_gene: TRBJ2-7
CDR3aa: SVESGTSYEQY

v_gene: TRBV7-9
j_gene: TRBJ2-3
CDR3aa: ASSLGEGHPFTDTQY

v_gene: TRBV27
j_gene: TRBJ2-1
CDR3aa: ASYSRVGNEQF

v_gene: TRBV6-1
j_gene: TRBJ2-7
CDR3aa: ASSGLAGGIAYEQY

v_gene: TRBV5-6
j_gene: TRBJ1-1
CDR3aa: ASSFPFTQGRNTEAF

v_gene: TRBV9
j_gene: TRBJ2-1
CDR3aa: ASTPSGLAGDNEQF

v_gene: TRBV6-5
j_gene: .
CDR3aa: ASSYSTSAYEQY

v_gene: TRBV27
j_gene: TRBJ1-4
CDR3aa: ASSLSMGPANEKLF

v_gene: TRBV7-9
j_gene: TRBJ2-7
CDR3aa: ASSLGQGREQY

v_gene: TRBV7-2
j_gene: TRBJ2-7
CDR3aa: ASSLGGRLYEQY

v_gene: TRBV10-2
j_gene: TRBJ2-7
CDR3aa: ASGDFEQY

v_gene: TRBV6-5
j_gene: TRBJ1-2
CDR3aa: ASSYRQGAGLGYT

v_gene: TRBV7-2
j_gene: TRBJ2-7
CDR3aa: ASSSALAGDFYEQY

v_gene: TRBV7-3
j_gene: TRBJ2-2
CDR3aa: ASSPEVVAGNTGELF

v_gene: TRBV19
j_gene: TRBJ2-1
CDR3aa: ASSIPGESYNEQF

v_gene: TRBV19
j_gene: TRBJ1-2
CDR3aa: ASMAAYGYT

v_gene: TRBV11-3
j_gene: TRBJ2-3
CDR3aa: ASSLSGITDTQY

v_gene: TRBV12-1
j_gene: TRBJ2-6
CDR3aa: ASSRLIGQSRANVLT

v_gene: TRBV27
j_gene: TRBJ1-2
CDR3aa: ASSLLAGHGYT

v_gene: TRBV7-9
j_gene: TRBJ2-1
CDR3aa: ASSLGGVNEQF

v_gene: TRBV7-9
j_gene: TRBJ1-3
CDR3aa: ASSSSSGNTIY

v_gene: TRBV14
j_gene: TRBJ1-1
CDR3aa: ASSQELGTGMFVNTEAF